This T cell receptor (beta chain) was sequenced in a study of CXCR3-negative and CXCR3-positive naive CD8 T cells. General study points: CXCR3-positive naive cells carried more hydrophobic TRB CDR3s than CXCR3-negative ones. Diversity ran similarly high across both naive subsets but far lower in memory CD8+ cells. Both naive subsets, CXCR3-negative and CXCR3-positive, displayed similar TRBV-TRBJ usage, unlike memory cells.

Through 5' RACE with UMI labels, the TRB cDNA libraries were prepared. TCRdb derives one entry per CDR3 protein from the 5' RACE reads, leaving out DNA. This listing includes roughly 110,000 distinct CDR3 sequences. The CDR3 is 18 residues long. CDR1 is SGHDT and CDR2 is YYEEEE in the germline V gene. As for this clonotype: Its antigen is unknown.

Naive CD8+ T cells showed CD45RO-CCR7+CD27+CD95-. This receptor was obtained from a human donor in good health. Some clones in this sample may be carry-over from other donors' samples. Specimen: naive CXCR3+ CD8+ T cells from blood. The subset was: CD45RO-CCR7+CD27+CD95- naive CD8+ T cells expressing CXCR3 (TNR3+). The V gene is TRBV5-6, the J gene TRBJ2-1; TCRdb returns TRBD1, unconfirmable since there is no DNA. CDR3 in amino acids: CASSLEGWGSGSYNEQFF.